One sample yielded the 15 T cell receptor beta chains listed below, sequenced in a study of blood T cell repertoires in COVID-19. Repertoires were generated with immunoSEQ multiplex PCR, while TCRdb's copy carries only in-frame clones and drops some. This table holds some 220,000 clones, approximately 85% found once. Source material: peripheral blood. The receptor source for this set is a woman aged 70 to 79 with COVID-19, enrolled during active disease.

The chain recombines TRBV2 with TRBJ1-1, with no clear D. The CDR3 spans 13 residues. The V end was cut by 4 bases, the J end by 4 bases, with 10 bases between. The V gene's germline CDR1 is SNHLY and CDR2 FYNNEI. This CDR3 reads CASSAEKSTEAFF. The CDR3 nucleotides read TGTGCCAGCAGTGCTGAAAAGAGCACTGAAGCTTTCTTT.

Comment on this clone: The sample carries other DNA sequences with the same CDR3. The chain links TRBV19 to TRBJ1-1, with TRBD1 as a possible D gene (6 bases). This CDR3 has 14 amino acids. V dropped 3 bases and J dropped 0 bases, with 8 bases sitting between them. The V gene's germline CDR1 is LNHDA and CDR2 SQIVND (reference sequence). Here the CDR3 reads CASSIQGMNTEAFF. In nucleotides, the CDR3 is TGTGCCAGTAGTATCCAGGGGATGAACACTGAAGCTTTCTTT.

This chain uses TRBV19 with TRBJ1-3; D is possibly TRBD1 (5 bases). CDR3 length equals 15 residues. The germline gives CDR1 LNHDA, CDR2 SQIVND (reference sequence). V lost 9 bases and J 4 bases, leaving 19 bases between the germline ends. The chain's CDR3 is CASRAVEISGNTIYF. The CDR3 DNA sequence: TGTGCCAGCAGGGCGGTAGAGATCTCCGGAAACACCATATATTTT.

This clone was recorded once. The chain is built from TRBV4-3 and TRBJ2-3; 7 nucleotides match TRBD1. The V gene end was trimmed by 2 bases and the J gene end by 4 bases; junction bases not matched to a gene: 0. The length of the CDR3 is 13 residues. CDR1 LGHNA and CDR2 YSLEER come from the germline V gene. CDR3 coding DNA: TGCGCCAGCAGCCAACAGGGGGCAGATACGCAGTATTTT. Its protein product is CASSQQGADTQYF.

In this sample, this clone turned up once. V usage is TRBV19 and J usage is TRBJ1-4, with 9 bases aligning to TRBD1. Trimming took 7 bases from V and 5 from J; bases not matched to a gene: 11. Germline CDR1 reads LNHDA; CDR2 reads SQIVND (reference sequence). The CDR3 is made up of 16 amino acids. The CDR3 sequence is CASTTTPGTGNEKLFF. CDR3 DNA: TGTGCCAGTACCACGACCCCCGGGACAGGGAATGAAAAACTGTTTTTT.

The chain joins TRBV15 to TRBJ1-2; 7 nucleotides line up with TRBD1. V shed 5 bases, J shed 8 bases, and the junction held 11 bases outside the gene matches. This CDR3 contains 14 residues. Germline V gene sequence: CDR1 LNHNV, CDR2 YYDKDF (reference sequence). The CDR3 DNA follows: TGTGCCACCAGCTCTAACAGGGGCGCCTTCGGCTACACCTTC. This codes for CATSSNRGAFGYTF.

This clone was observed a handful of times. The CDR3 here is CASSVGQLANYGYTF. For the CDR3, the DNA is TGTGCCAGCAGCGTAGGACAGTTAGCTAACTATGGCTACACCTTC. The gene calls are TRBV9 and TRBJ1-2, with a tentative D call TRBD1 (5 bases). The V end lost 0 bases, the J end lost 0 bases, and 9 bases lay between the germline ends. The CDR3 has 15 residues. From germline, CDR1 is SGDLS and CDR2 YYNGEE.

The V call is TRBV4-2, the J call TRBJ2-7; TRBD1 might be the D (5 bases). Trimming cost V 4 bases and J 0 bases, with 13 bases left between them. The CDR3 runs 15 residues. The germline V gene encodes CDR1 LGHNA and CDR2 YNFKEQ. Here the CDR3 reads CASSLTAIDSYEQYF. The DNA for the CDR3 is TGTGCCAGCAGCCTGACAGCTATAGACTCCTACGAGCAGTACTTC.

The table lists this clone with a few counts. The CDR3 spells CASSTGQGWVGELFF. CDR3 in DNA: TGTGCCAGCAGCACCGGACAGGGTTGGGTCGGGGAGCTGTTTTTT. This chain uses TRBV7-2 with TRBJ2-2; 8 bases match TRBD1. CDR1 and CDR2 from the germline V gene are SGHTA and FQGNSA. J was trimmed by 7 bases and V by 5 bases; bases with no gene match: 9. The CDR3 runs to 15 residues.

This rearrangement joins TRBV11-2 to TRBJ1-2; the match to TRBD1 covers 9 bases. Germline CDR1 and CDR2: SGHAT and FQNNGV. Unmatched junction bases numbered 5, after V lost 0 bases and J lost 3 bases. The CDR3 has 16 amino acids. CDR3 DNA sequence: TGTGCCAGCAGCTTAGACGGGACAGGGATCTACTATGGCTACACCTTC. Protein product: CASSLDGTGIYYGYTF.

This clone showed up just once. This chain uses TRBV6-5 with TRBJ2-3; 10 bases agree with TRBD2. CDR1 is MNHEY, CDR2 SVGAGI, per germline. This CDR3 comprises 15 residues. The trim removed 6 bases at V and 5 bases at J, leaving 8 bases unmatched. The CDR3 region is CASRSGRAGGDTQYF. CDR3 DNA sequence: TGTGCCAGCAGAAGCGGGAGGGCCGGTGGAGATACGCAGTATTTT.

This clone was seen once. J is TRBJ1-5 and V is TRBV2; tentative D call: TRBD1 (5 bases). In germline, CDR1 is SNHLY, CDR2 FYNNEI. This CDR3 is built from 15 residues. The ends were cut back, 6 bases at V and 4 bases at J, with 16 bases in the middle. The DNA of the CDR3 is TGTGCCAGCAGCCAGAACAGGCCACAAAATCAGCCCCAGCATTTT. Its protein is CASSQNRPQNQPQHF.

This clone appeared once. The V and J genes are TRBV2 and TRBJ2-1, with a possible D match to TRBD1 (5 bases). Germline V CDR1 and CDR2: SNHLY, FYNNEI. The CDR3 totals 13 residues. V lost 7 bases and J 6 bases, leaving 13 bases between the germline ends. The CDR3 region has the DNA TGTGCCAGCAAGGGTATTAGGGGCAATGAGCAGTTCTTC. It codes for CASKGIRGNEQFF. The variable domain in full, with the rest retrieved from reference TRBV2 and TRBJ2-1, is EPEVTQTPSHQVTQMGQEVILRCVPISNHLYFYWYRQILGQKVEFLVSFYNNEISEKSEIFDDQFSVERPDGSNFTLKIRSTKLEDSAMYFCASKGIRGNEQFFGPGTRLTVL.

In its sample, this clone was seen once. The genes are TRBV5-1 and TRBJ1-6; 8 nucleotides match TRBD1. Germline V lookup: CDR1 SGHRS, CDR2 YFSETQ. CDR3 length: 14 amino acids. J gave up 6 bases and V 3 bases, and 2 bases lay outside the gene matches. As DNA, the CDR3 is TGCGCCAGCAGCTCGACAGGGGCTAATTCACCCCTCCACTTT. Amino acids: CASSSTGANSPLHF.

The V and J genes are TRBV7-8 and TRBJ2-5; a weak D match, TRBD2 (5 bases). The CDR3 is 13 amino acids. The germline V gene has CDR1 SGHVS and CDR2 FQNEAQ. The V end lost 7 bases, the J end lost 4 bases, and 13 bases lay between the germline ends. This CDR3 reads CASTAIRGETQYF. The CDR3 bases are TGTGCCAGCACCGCTATACGGGGAGAGACCCAGTACTTC.